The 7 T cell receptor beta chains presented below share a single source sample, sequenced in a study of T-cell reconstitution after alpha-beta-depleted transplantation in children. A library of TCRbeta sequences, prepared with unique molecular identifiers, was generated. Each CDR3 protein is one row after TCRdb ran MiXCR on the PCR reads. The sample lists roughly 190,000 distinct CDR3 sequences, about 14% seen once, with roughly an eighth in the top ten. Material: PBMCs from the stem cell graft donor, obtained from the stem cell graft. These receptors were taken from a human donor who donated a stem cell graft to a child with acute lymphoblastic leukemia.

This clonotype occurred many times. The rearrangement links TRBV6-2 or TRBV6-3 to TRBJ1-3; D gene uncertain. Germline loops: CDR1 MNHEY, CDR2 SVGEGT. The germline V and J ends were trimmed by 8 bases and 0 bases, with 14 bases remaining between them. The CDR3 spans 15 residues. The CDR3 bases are TGTGCCAGCCTTGGGCCGCGGAACTCTGGAAACACCATATATTTT. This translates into CASLGPRNSGNTIYF.

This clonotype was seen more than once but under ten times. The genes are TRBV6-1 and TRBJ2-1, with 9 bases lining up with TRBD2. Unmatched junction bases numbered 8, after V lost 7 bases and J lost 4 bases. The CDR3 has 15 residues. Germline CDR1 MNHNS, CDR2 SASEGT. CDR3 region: CASTAGGSIYNEQFF. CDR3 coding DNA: TGTGCCAGCACAGCGGGAGGTTCGATTTACAATGAGCAGTTCTTC.

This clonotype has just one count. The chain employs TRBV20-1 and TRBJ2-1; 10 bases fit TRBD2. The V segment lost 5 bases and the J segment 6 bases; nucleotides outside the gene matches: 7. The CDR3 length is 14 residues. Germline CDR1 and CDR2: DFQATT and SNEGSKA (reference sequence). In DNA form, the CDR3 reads TGCAGTGCTGGCAGCGGGAGGGCCGGCAATGAGCAGTTCTTC. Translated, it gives CSAGSGRAGNEQFF.

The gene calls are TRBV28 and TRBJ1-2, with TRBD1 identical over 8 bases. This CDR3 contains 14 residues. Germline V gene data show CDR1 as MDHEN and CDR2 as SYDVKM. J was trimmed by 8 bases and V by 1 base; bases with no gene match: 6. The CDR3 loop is CASSLYGQGTGYTF. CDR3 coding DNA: TGTGCCAGCAGTTTATACGGACAGGGAACGGGCTACACCTTC.

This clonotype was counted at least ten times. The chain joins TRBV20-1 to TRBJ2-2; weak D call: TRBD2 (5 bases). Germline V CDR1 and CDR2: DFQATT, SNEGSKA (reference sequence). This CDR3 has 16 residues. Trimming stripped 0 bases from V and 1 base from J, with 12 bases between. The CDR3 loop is CSARDRGLGNTGELFF. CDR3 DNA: TGCAGTGCTAGAGATCGTGGACTCGGGAACACCGGGGAGCTGTTTTTT.

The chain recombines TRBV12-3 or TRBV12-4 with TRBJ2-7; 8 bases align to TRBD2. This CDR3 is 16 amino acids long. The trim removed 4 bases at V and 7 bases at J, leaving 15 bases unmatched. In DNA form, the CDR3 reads TGTGCCAGCAGTTCCTATGGGGCGGGGGGCGAGCGGGAGCAGTACTTC. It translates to CASSSYGAGGEREQYF.

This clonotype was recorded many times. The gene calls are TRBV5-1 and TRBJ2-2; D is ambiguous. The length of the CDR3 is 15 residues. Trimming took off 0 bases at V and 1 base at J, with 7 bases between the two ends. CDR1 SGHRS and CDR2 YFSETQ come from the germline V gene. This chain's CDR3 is CASSLDPWNTGELFF. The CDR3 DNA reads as TGCGCCAGCAGCTTGGACCCTTGGAACACCGGGGAGCTGTTTTTT.